The text below deals with one TCR beta chain. What it recognizes is unknown. This CDR3 contains 11 residues. The germline V gene encodes CDR1 WNHNN and CDR2 SYGVQD (reference sequence). Time point of the sample: week 23, last vaccination. Mutant IDH1 20-mer peptide, at 300 ug, made up each vaccine dose, with topical imiquimod. Here immunoSEQ multiplex PCR was the method, and the copy in TCRdb shows in-frame clones only, minus some. The repertoire holds fewer than 45,000 clones, with 78% as singletons. This record comes from a study of a mutant IDH1 vaccine in newly diagnosed glioma. Study overall: Initiation of the vaccine course occurred 4-6 weeks after radiotherapy alone, or alongside temozolomide cycles. Sex among treated patients split 62.5% male, approximately 40% female; mean age was roughly 40 years. Patients' prior therapy spanned radiotherapy, temozolomide, or both; most underwent both. Study results and limitations: The vaccine induced immune responses, and these occurred in approximately 93% of patients.

Specimen: PBMCs, collected from a glioma patient whose treatment included an IDH1 peptide vaccine. The V gene is TRBV10-1, the J gene TRBJ1-4; D is undetermined. The source of this sequence is a woman aged 40-49 years with glioma. Some clones in this sample may be carry-over from other donors' samples. Written as DNA, the CDR3 is TGCACCCGGGGAGGGAATGAAAAACTGTTTTTT. Protein product: CTRGGNEKLFF.